This T cell receptor beta chain came from a study of T-cell memory formation after mild COVID-19. TCRdb passed the 5' RACE reads through MiXCR, listing each CDR3 protein once. The data show about 390,000 distinct CDR3 sequences, roughly 15% seen once. This clonotype was found a few times. Sequencing was carried out using PBMCs or a T cell subset sorted from them (not recorded which). The receptor comes from a young man who had mild COVID-19 (a few samples of this study predate the infection). Cell type and time point are not known.

The CDR3 nucleotides read TGCGCCAGCAGCTTGGCGCGTCAGGGGGGCACCATGAACACTGAAGCTTTCTTT. This codes for CASSLARQGGTMNTEAFF. The V call is TRBV5-1, the J call TRBJ1-1; 7 bases line up with TRBD1. This CDR3 has 18 amino acids. Germline values: CDR1 SGHRS, CDR2 YFSETQ. V lost 0 bases to trimming and J lost 0 bases; unmatched junction nucleotides: 11.